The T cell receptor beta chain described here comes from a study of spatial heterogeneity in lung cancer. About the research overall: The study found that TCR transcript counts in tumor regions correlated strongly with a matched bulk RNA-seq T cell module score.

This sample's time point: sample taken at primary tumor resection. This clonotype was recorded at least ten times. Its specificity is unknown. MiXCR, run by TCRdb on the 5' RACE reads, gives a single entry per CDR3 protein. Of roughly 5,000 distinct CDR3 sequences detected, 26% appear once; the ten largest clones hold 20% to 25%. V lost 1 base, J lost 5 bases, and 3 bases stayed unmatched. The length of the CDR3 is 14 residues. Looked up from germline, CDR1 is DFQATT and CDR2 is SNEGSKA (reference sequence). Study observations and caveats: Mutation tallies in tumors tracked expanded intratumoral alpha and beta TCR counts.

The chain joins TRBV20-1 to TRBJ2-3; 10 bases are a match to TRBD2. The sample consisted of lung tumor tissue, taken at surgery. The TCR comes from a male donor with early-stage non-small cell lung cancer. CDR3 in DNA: TGCAGTGCTAGAGTTGCTAGCGGGAGAGATACGCAGTATTTT. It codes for CSARVASGRDTQYF.